This TCR beta chain was captured in a study of graft-versus-host responses after intestinal transplantation. Germline CDR1 and CDR2: SGHNT and YYREEE (reference sequence). CDR3 size: 12 residues. Between the trimmed V and J ends, which lost 3 bases and 6 bases, there was a span of 10 bases. On this clone: Its target is not known.

Repertoires were generated with immunoSEQ multiplex PCR, while TCRdb's copy carries only in-frame clones and drops some. The sample holds about 88,000 clones; approximately 90% are singletons and the top ten take approximately 0.32%. This clonotype was sampled from a human donor who was the organ donor for an intestinal transplant. This chain joins TRBV5-4 and TRBJ2-7, with a tentative D call TRBD1 (5 bases). The input for sequencing was unstimulated CD4+ T cells sorted from spleen or lymph node cells, taken before transplant. The CDR3 protein is CASSYDRFEQYF. The CDR3 region has the DNA TGTGCCAGCAGCTACGACAGATTCGAGCAGTACTTC.